The 11 T cell receptor beta chains listed next were all sequenced from one sample in a study of blood T cell repertoires in COVID-19. Data came from immunoSEQ multiplex PCR; TCRdb stores just in-frame clones and leaves some out. The sample yields roughly 140,000 clones, roughly 80% seen once. The specimen was peripheral blood. Receptors were obtained from a human donor in a cohort sampled during active COVID-19.

The table lists this clone with a few counts. The chain employs TRBV4-3 and TRBJ2-3; 7 nucleotides line up with TRBD2. This CDR3 region has 16 residues. Trimming removed 0 bases from V and 4 bases from J; junction bases left unmatched: 7. Germline V lookup: CDR1 LGHNA, CDR2 YSLEER. CDR3 residues: CASSQDLGSGADTQYF. In DNA, the CDR3 is TGCGCCAGCAGCCAAGATTTGGGGAGCGGGGCAGATACGCAGTATTTT.

The chain couples TRBV5-1 to TRBJ2-1; D call uncertain. Germline assignment: CDR1 SGHRS and CDR2 YFSETQ. Trimming removed 4 bases at V and 3 bases at J, with 17 bases between. The CDR3 length is 16 residues. CDR3 nucleotide sequence: TGCGCCAGCAGCCTGAATGGAGCCTCCGGCTACAATGAGCAGTTCTTC. The encoded protein is CASSLNGASGYNEQFF.

The chain has TRBV11-1 and TRBJ2-1; 8 nucleotides align to TRBD2. The CDR3 is 13 residues long. The trim removed 4 bases at V and 13 bases at J, leaving 9 bases unmatched. Germline CDR1 is SGHAT and CDR2 is FQDESV (reference sequence). As DNA, the CDR3 is TGTGCCAGCAGCTCCCGGACTAGCCGGACACAGTTCTTC. Protein: CASSSRTSRTQFF. Looking up the rest from reference TRBV11-1 and TRBJ2-1 gives the full variable domain: EAEVAQSPRYKITEKSQAVAFWCDPISGHATLYWYRQILGQGPELLVQFQDESVVDDSQLPKDRFSAERLKGVDSTLKIQPAELGDSAMYLCASSSRTSRTQFFGPGTRLTVL.

This clone was found once. The chain recombines TRBV5-1 with TRBJ1-2; perhaps TRBD1 as D (6 bases). Deletions cut 4 bases from V and 4 bases from J, with 17 bases between. The CDR3 covers 15 residues. The germline gives CDR1 SGHRS, CDR2 YFSETQ. Written as DNA, the CDR3 is TGCGCCAGCAGCCCTGGACAGTTGGTAATCTATGGCTACACCTTC. This codes for CASSPGQLVIYGYTF.

The chain links TRBV2 to TRBJ2-7; 7 bases map to TRBD1. The CDR3 consists of 13 residues. Germline V gene lookup returns CDR1 SNHLY and CDR2 FYNNEI. V lost 7 bases to trimming and J lost 0 bases; unmatched junction nucleotides: 3. CDR3: CASNPGGSYEQYF. CDR3 bases: TGTGCCAGCAATCCAGGGGGCTCCTACGAGCAGTACTTC.

This CDR3 reads CASYKSRDRYTEAFF. In DNA, the CDR3 is TGTGCCAGCTATAAATCCCGGGACAGATACACTGAAGCTTTCTTT. J is TRBJ1-1 and V is TRBV27, with TRBD1 identical over 7 bases. V lost 8 bases and J lost 3; bases outside the gene matches: 12. CDR1 is MNHEY and CDR2 is SMNVEV in the germline V gene (reference sequence). The CDR3 totals 15 residues.

The V call is TRBV7-9, the J call TRBJ1-3; D is unclear. Trimming took 4 bases from V and 6 from J, leaving 13 bases between them. Germline V gives CDR1 SEHNR, CDR2 FQNEAQ (reference sequence). The length of the CDR3 is 14 residues. The DNA of the CDR3 is TGTGCCAGCAGCTCGAGACCGCTAGAAAACACCATATATTTT. Translating gives CASSSRPLENTIYF.

The rearrangement uses TRBV7-2 and TRBJ2-7, with a weak D call TRBD1 (5 bases). The length of the CDR3 is 14 residues. V lost 2 bases, J lost 1 base, and 9 bases lay in between. Germline CDR1 reads SGHTA; CDR2 reads FQGNSA. The CDR3 DNA reads TGTGCCAGCAGCTTACAGGGAATTTCCTACGAGCAGTACTTC. Its translation is CASSLQGISYEQYF.

This chain joins TRBV10-1 and TRBJ2-3; 11 nucleotides align to TRBD2. There are 19 residues in the CDR3. The trim removed 0 bases at V and 2 bases at J, leaving 10 bases unmatched. Looked up from germline, CDR1 is WNHNN and CDR2 is SYGVQD (reference sequence). The CDR3 sequence: CASSESLAGGSAFTDTQYF. In nucleotides, the CDR3 is TGCGCCAGCAGTGAGTCGCTAGCGGGGGGCTCCGCCTTCACAGATACGCAGTATTTT.

The chain combines TRBV24-1 with TRBJ2-1; a weak D match, TRBD1 (5 bases). CDR3 size: 14 residues. The V end was cut by 1 base, the J end by 6 bases, with 9 bases between. Germline V lookup: CDR1 KGHDR, CDR2 SFDVKD. CDR3 nucleotides: TGTGCCACCAGTGATTTTCCAAGGGGCAATGAGCAGTTCTTC. Translating it yields CATSDFPRGNEQFF.

The V call is TRBV24-1, the J call TRBJ2-1; 8 bases map to TRBD2. J gave up 6 bases and V 3 bases, and 3 bases lay outside the gene matches. The length of the CDR3 is 14 residues. Germline V lookup: CDR1 KGHDR, CDR2 SFDVKD. DNA of the CDR3: TGTGCCACCAGTGATCCCCGGGGGGGCAATGAGCAGTTCTTC. Its translation: CATSDPRGGNEQFF.